This entry concerns a single T cell receptor (beta chain). The data are from a study of blood T cell repertoires in COVID-19. Study summary: Acute-phase and convalescent COVID-19 samples originated in the United States, Italy and Spain. In each case, the material was cDNA or gDNA derived from T cells, B-cell-depleted T cells, or PBMCs.

Germline CDR1 reads MDHEN; CDR2 reads SYDVKM. Deletions cut 1 base from V and 4 bases from J, with 16 bases between. The CDR3 is 17 amino acids. Per the original data handling: Estimates of nucleated cell counts were drawn from the amplification of reference gene primers. The table came from immunoSEQ multiplex PCR; TCRdb's copy has only in-frame clones and leaves some out. V and J calls and clone size are given by that table; D and trimming were obtained from the DNA. The sample contains 90,000 to 120,000 clones, 85% to 90% of which appear only once. This chain connects TRBV28 to TRBJ2-2; tentatively, D is TRBD2 (5 bases). Sample: peripheral blood. The source is a human donor in a cohort sampled during active COVID-19. In nucleotides, the CDR3 is TGTGCCAGCAGTTTATTCCGCGGGCGGAGGACCACCGGGGAGCTGTTTTTT. It yields the protein CASSLFRGRRTTGELFF.